A single sample is the source of the 4 T cell receptor beta chains below, sequenced in a study of technical replicates of blood from four donors. Assay: immunoSEQ multiplex PCR; the TCRdb copy retains only in-frame clones and omits some. The sample contains just under 60,000 clones, about 95% of which appear only once. The sequenced sample was PBMCs. These receptors all come from a human donor in good health. Some clones in this sample may be carry-over from other donors' samples.

This rearrangement joins TRBV15 to TRBJ1-2; possible D gene TRBD1, 6 bases. There are 15 residues in the CDR3. The germline CDR1 and CDR2 sequences are LNHNV and YYDKDF (reference sequence). The V and J ends lost 0 bases and 4 bases respectively, with 12 bases between them. CDR3 region: CATSRDRGVAYGYTF. The CDR3 DNA reads TGTGCCACCAGCAGAGACAGGGGAGTAGCCTATGGCTACACCTTC.

V gene TRBV6-1 combines with J gene TRBJ1-1; D is perhaps TRBD1 (5 bases). The CDR3 is 11 amino acids. With 6 bases removed from V and 11 bases from J, the gap between germline ends came to 13 bases. Per the germline V gene, CDR1 is MNHNS and CDR2 is SASEGT. The CDR3 spells CASRGGVHAFF. In nucleotides, the CDR3 is TGTGCCAGCAGAGGAGGGGTGCATGCTTTCTTT.

This clone was recorded once. J is TRBJ2-7 and V is TRBV4-3, with 7 bases matching TRBD1. J was trimmed by 1 base and V by 1 base; bases with no gene match: 7. The CDR3 is made up of 16 amino acids. Germline V CDR1 and CDR2: LGHNA, YSLEER. The CDR3 loop reads CASSQVLRQGSYEQYF. CDR3 bases: TGCGCCAGCAGCCAAGTTCTGCGACAGGGATCCTACGAGCAGTACTTC.

The V gene is TRBV9, the J gene TRBJ2-1, with TRBD2 as a possible D gene (6 bases). The germline gives CDR1 SGDLS, CDR2 YYNGEE. The CDR3 length is 17 residues. V was shortened by 0 bases and J by 8 bases, with 21 bases between the two germline ends. CDR3 sequence reads: CASSVGVVDGRVYEQFF. The CDR3 nucleotides are TGTGCCAGCAGCGTAGGGGTGGTTGACGGGAGAGTATATGAGCAGTTCTTC.